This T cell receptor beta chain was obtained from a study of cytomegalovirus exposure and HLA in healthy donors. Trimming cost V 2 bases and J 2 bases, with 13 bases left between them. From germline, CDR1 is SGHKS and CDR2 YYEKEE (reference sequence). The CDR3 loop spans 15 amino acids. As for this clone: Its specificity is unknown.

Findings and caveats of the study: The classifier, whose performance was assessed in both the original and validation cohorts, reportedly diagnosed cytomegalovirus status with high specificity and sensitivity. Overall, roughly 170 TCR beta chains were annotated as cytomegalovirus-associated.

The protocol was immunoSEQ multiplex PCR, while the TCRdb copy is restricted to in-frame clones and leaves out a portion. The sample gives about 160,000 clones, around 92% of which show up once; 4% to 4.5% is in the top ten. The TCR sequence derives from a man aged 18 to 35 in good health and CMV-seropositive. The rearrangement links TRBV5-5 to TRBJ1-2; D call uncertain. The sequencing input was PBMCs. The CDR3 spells CASSFYPAENYGYTF. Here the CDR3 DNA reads TGTGCCAGCAGCTTTTATCCCGCGGAAAACTATGGCTACACCTTC.